These 29 T cell receptor beta chains came from one sample sequenced in a study of cytomegalovirus exposure and HLA in healthy donors. The PCR made use of 60 Vbeta and 13 Jbeta primers. The data were produced by immunoSEQ multiplex PCR, yet TCRdb's version contains in-frame clones alone and is incomplete. Among around 150,000 clones listed, approximately 70% were seen once. Sequenced input: PBMCs. These receptors were obtained from a man in his forties in good health and CMV-seropositive.

The chain is built from TRBV6-5 and TRBJ1-1; weak D call: TRBD1 (5 bases). This CDR3 has 14 amino acids. Trimming pared 2 bases from V and 6 bases from J, leaving 13 bases between. CDR1 and CDR2 from the germline V gene are MNHEY and SVGAGI. CDR3 nucleotide sequence: TGTGCCAGCAGTTACGCCAGGTGGGGGGCTGAAGCTTTCTTT. Amino acids: CASSYARWGAEAFF.

The chain combines TRBV6-6 with TRBJ1-4, with D maybe TRBD1 (5 bases). Germline values: CDR1 MNHNY, CDR2 SVGAGI (reference sequence). V lost 5 bases to trimming and J lost 4 bases, with 11 bases between them. This CDR3 spans 14 amino acids. CDR3 sequence: CASSRQTVNEKLFF. The CDR3, as DNA: TGTGCCAGCAGTCGACAGACAGTTAATGAAAAACTGTTTTTT.

On this clone: Other DNA sequences in the same sample also yield this CDR3. The gene calls are TRBV5-1 and TRBJ2-5; 10 nucleotides align to TRBD1. This CDR3 is built from 13 residues. V lost 4 bases to trimming and J lost 4 bases; unmatched junction nucleotides: 1. Germline loops: CDR1 SGHRS, CDR2 YFSETQ. CDR3 nucleotide sequence: TGCGCCAGCAGCCGACAGGGGGCAGAGACCCAGTACTTC. Amino acid sequence: CASSRQGAETQYF.

This clone was detected a few times. This chain uses TRBV27 with TRBJ1-2; TRBD1 might be the D (5 bases). Trimming pared 5 bases from V and 5 bases from J, leaving 15 bases between. The germline CDR1 and CDR2 sequences are MNHEY and SMNVEV (reference sequence). The CDR3 has 14 amino acids. CDR3 amino acids: CASSDGGPGYGYTF. CDR3 DNA sequence: TGTGCCAGCAGTGACGGGGGACCGGGGTATGGCTACACCTTC.

The chain links TRBV6-6 to TRBJ2-7; a weak D match, TRBD2 (6 bases). Germline V gives CDR1 MNHNY, CDR2 SVGAGI (reference sequence). V shed 2 bases and J shed 2 bases, with 13 bases lying between them. CDR3 length equals 15 residues. CDR3: CASSYTAGRTYEQYF. In DNA form, the CDR3 reads TGTGCCAGCAGTTACACGGCAGGGAGGACCTACGAGCAGTACTTC.

The chain couples TRBV5-4 to TRBJ1-2; TRBD1 matches at 7 bases. Germline CDR1 SGHNT, CDR2 YYREEE (reference sequence). The length of the CDR3 is 15 residues. Trimming cost V 0 bases and J 3 bases; bases outside gene matches: 5. The CDR3 DNA is TGTGCCAGCAGCTTGGGGGGTGACAGGGACTATGGCTACACCTTC. Its protein is CASSLGGDRDYGYTF.

The genes are TRBV7-9 and TRBJ1-5, with unresolved D. The CDR3 is 14 residues long. Germline CDR1 reads SEHNR; CDR2 reads FQNEAQ (reference sequence). Trimming pared 4 bases from V and 5 bases from J, leaving 12 bases between. For the CDR3, the DNA is TGTGCCAGCAGCTCGACGGGTCGGGATCAGCCCCAGCATTTT. Translation gives CASSSTGRDQPQHF.

The chain couples TRBV6-5 to TRBJ2-1; 7 bases agree with TRBD2. The CDR3 runs 14 residues. V was pared by 0 bases and J by 7 bases, with 3 bases of the junction left unmatched. Germline V gene lookup returns CDR1 MNHEY and CDR2 SVGAGI. CDR3: CASSYSGGRNEQFF. In DNA, the CDR3 is TGTGCCAGCAGTTACTCGGGAGGGAGGAATGAGCAGTTCTTC.

The chain is built from TRBV5-1 and TRBJ2-7; D is possibly TRBD1 (6 bases). In germline, CDR1 is SGHRS, CDR2 YFSETQ. V gave up 4 bases and J gave up 2 bases, with 16 bases separating them. The CDR3 is 15 residues long. The CDR3: CASSVSGTMPYEQYF. The CDR3 bases are TGCGCCAGCAGCGTCTCCGGGACAATGCCCTACGAGCAGTACTTC.

The chain combines TRBV7-9 with TRBJ2-3; D perhaps matches TRBD2 (5 bases). Trimming shortened V by 5 bases and J by 1 base, and 10 bases separated the two germline ends. Germline-derived CDR1 and CDR2 are SEHNR and FQNEAQ (reference sequence). The CDR3 is 14 amino acids. The CDR3 coding sequence is TGTGCCAGCAGCCAGCGAGCGGGCACAGATACGCAGTATTTT. It yields the protein CASSQRAGTDTQYF.

As concerns this clone: Mismatch with germline at one junction end may stem from a read error. The chain combines TRBV2 with TRBJ2-1; TRBD1 might be the D (5 bases). CDR1 SNHLY and CDR2 FYNNEI come from the germline V gene. This CDR3 has 17 residues. The CDR3 bases are TGTGTCAGCAGTCCTGGGATGACAGCCTACTCCTACAATGAGCAGTTCTTC. Its protein product is CVSSPGMTAYSYNEQFF.

The chain combines TRBV7-3 with TRBJ2-6; 12 bases line up with TRBD1. J gave up 2 bases and V 4 bases, and 6 bases lay outside the gene matches. Germline V lookup: CDR1 SGHTA, CDR2 FQGTGA. The CDR3 totals 18 residues. The CDR3 DNA follows: TGTGCCAGCAGCTCACCGGGACAGGGGGCCCCTGGGGCCAACGTCCTGACTTTC. It encodes CASSSPGQGAPGANVLTF. Looking up the rest from reference TRBV7-3 and TRBJ2-6 gives the full variable domain: GAGVSQTPSNKVTEKGKYVELRCDPISGHTALYWYRQSLGQGPEFLIYFQGTGAADDSGLPNDRFFAVRPEGSVSTLKIQRTERGDSAVYLCASSSPGQGAPGANVLTFGAGSRLTVL.

The chain carries TRBV7-2 and TRBJ2-2; D unresolved. Trimming cost V 1 base and J 1 base, with 4 bases left between them. The CDR3 is made up of 14 amino acids. Germline V gives CDR1 SGHTA, CDR2 FQGNSA. The CDR3 bases are TGTGCCAGCAGCTTAGGCGGGAACACCGGGGAGCTGTTTTTT. It is translated as CASSLGGNTGELFF.

This chain joins TRBV5-6 and TRBJ1-2; D remains unclear. The V end was cut by 0 bases, the J end by 4 bases, with 7 bases between. Germline CDR1 is SGHDT and CDR2 is YYEEEE. The CDR3 runs 13 residues. CDR3 region: CASSLAGSYGYTF. CDR3 sequence (DNA): TGTGCCAGCAGCTTGGCCGGGTCCTATGGCTACACCTTC.

The chain uses TRBV11-1 and TRBJ2-1, with D perhaps matching TRBD2 (5 bases). Trimming took 5 bases from V and 5 from J, leaving 19 bases between them. Germline V gene sequence: CDR1 SGHAT, CDR2 FQDESV (reference sequence). The CDR3 totals 16 residues. The CDR3 region is CASSPWPGSPNNEQFF. The DNA of the CDR3 is TGTGCCAGCAGCCCCTGGCCGGGGAGTCCTAACAATGAGCAGTTCTTC.

The chain uses TRBV30 and TRBJ2-5, with a tentative D call TRBD1 (6 bases). V gave up 1 base and J gave up 6 bases, with 15 bases separating them. The CDR3 covers 14 residues. CDR1 is GTSNPN, CDR2 SVGIG, per germline (reference sequence). The CDR3 is CAWSAGRGGQTQYF. The CDR3 DNA reads as TGTGCCTGGAGTGCCGGCAGGGGCGGACAGACCCAGTACTTC.

This sequence joins TRBV29-1 and TRBJ1-1, with TRBD1 matching over 9 bases. Germline V gene sequence: CDR1 SQVTM, CDR2 ANQGSEA. Germline trimming cut 7 bases from V and 1 base from J; bases unmatched to any gene: 1. The CDR3 is 12 amino acids. The CDR3 DNA sequence: TGCAGCGGGGACAGGGAGAACACTGAAGCTTTCTTT. Translating gives CSGDRENTEAFF.

With respect to this clone: One junction end does not reproduce the germline sequence, and a read error may be involved. The V call is TRBV7-9, the J call TRBJ1-4, with D tentatively TRBD1 (6 bases). The germline V gene encodes CDR1 SEHNR and CDR2 FQNEAQ (reference sequence). This CDR3 spans 14 amino acids. The CDR3 DNA is TGTTCCAGCAGCTTATACAGGGAAGAGGAAAAACTGTTTTTT. Translated: CSSSLYREEEKLFF.

Note on this clone: A read error may account for a junction end that differs from germline. The V and J genes are TRBV11-2 and TRBJ2-7, with D perhaps assigned TRBD1 or TRBD2 (6 bases each). CDR1 is SGHAT and CDR2 is FQNNGV in the germline V gene. The CDR3 totals 13 residues. The CDR3 region is CASSIEGGYEQYF. The CDR3 nucleotides are TGTGCCAGCAGCATAGAGGGGGGCTACGAGCAGTACTTC.

This clone has a handful of counts. The chain carries TRBV29-1 and TRBJ2-1; 7 nucleotides line up with TRBD1. Germline CDR1 and CDR2: SQVTM and ANQGSEA. This CDR3 is 13 amino acids long. V trimming: 7 bases; J trimming: 4 bases; junction bases outside the gene matches: 7. The CDR3 nucleotides read TGCAGCGCAACGACAGGGAATTACAATGAGCAGTTCTTC. The encoded protein is CSATTGNYNEQFF.

This clone was observed a handful of times. This chain links TRBV7-9 with TRBJ2-7; 9 positions match TRBD2. CDR1 and CDR2 (germline): SEHNR, FQNEAQ (reference sequence). The CDR3 extends over 18 amino acids. V lost 5 bases to trimming and J lost 2 bases; unmatched junction nucleotides: 16. CDR3 sequence (DNA): TGTGCCAGCAGCCCGGACGGGACGCGGGGGGGCATGGCCTACGAGCAGTACTTC. This translates into CASSPDGTRGGMAYEQYF.

This clone was detected a few times. The chain uses TRBV5-4 and TRBJ1-4; D not certain. Germline V gene lookup returns CDR1 SGHNT and CDR2 YYREEE (reference sequence). Trimming stripped 0 bases from V and 8 bases from J, with 17 bases between. This CDR3 contains 16 residues. DNA of the CDR3: TGTGCCAGCAGCTTGGCCGGCGGGGTTGCGGGAGAAAAACTGTTTTTT. Its translation is CASSLAGGVAGEKLFF.

This clone was recorded once. This chain links TRBV5-1 with TRBJ2-3; D is perhaps TRBD1 (6 bases). V lost 3 bases, J lost 4 bases, and 12 bases lay in between. Germline values: CDR1 SGHRS, CDR2 YFSETQ. This CDR3 is built from 14 residues. The DNA for the CDR3 is TGCGCCAGCAGCTCAACAGGGTTTGCAGATACGCAGTATTTT. Its translation is CASSSTGFADTQYF.

This chain joins TRBV6-1 and TRBJ1-2; the D is unclear. This CDR3 spans 13 amino acids. Per germline, CDR1 MNHNS and CDR2 SASEGT. V lost 3 bases, J lost 7 bases, and 12 bases lay in between. The CDR3 loop reads CASSDQAVGGYTF. DNA of the CDR3: TGTGCCAGCAGTGACCAGGCTGTCGGTGGCTACACCTTC.

The CDR3 DNA follows: TGTGCCAGCAGTGAAGGGGCAGCTGTATGGGGCTACACCTTC. It encodes CASSEGAAVWGYTF. This chain links TRBV6-1 with TRBJ1-2; no clear D. V was trimmed by 1 base and J by 8 bases, leaving 14 bases between them. The CDR3 totals 14 residues. Germline loops: CDR1 MNHNS, CDR2 SASEGT.

V and J are TRBV6-1 and TRBJ2-2; TRBD1 agrees at 8 bases. CDR1 and CDR2 from the germline V gene are MNHNS and SASEGT. This CDR3 comprises 15 residues. V was clipped by 6 bases and J by 7 bases; unmatched bases: 10. CDR3 in amino acids: CASSRTGGYDGELFF. Here the CDR3 DNA reads TGTGCCAGCAGCCGAACAGGGGGTTACGACGGGGAGCTGTTTTTT.

J is TRBJ2-5 and V is TRBV5-6; 11 bases line up with TRBD2. Trimming at V came to 0 bases and at J to 4 bases, leaving 5 bases not matched to a gene. This CDR3 comprises 16 residues. Germline CDR1 is SGHDT and CDR2 is YYEEEE. CDR3 in amino acids: CASSLGAGTSGETQYF. As DNA, the CDR3 is TGTGCCAGCAGCTTGGGGGCTGGGACTAGCGGAGAGACCCAGTACTTC.

This clone was seen a few times. V and J are TRBV11-2 and TRBJ1-3; 7 bases agree with TRBD1. J gave up 0 bases and V 4 bases, and 6 bases lay outside the gene matches. Germline CDR1 SGHAT, CDR2 FQNNGV. The CDR3 runs 16 residues. The CDR3 nucleotides read TGTGCCAGCAGCTCTATTAGGGACAGCTCTGGAAACACCATATATTTT. Its translation: CASSSIRDSSGNTIYF.

V usage is TRBV28 and J usage is TRBJ2-2, with 12 nucleotides matching TRBD2. Losses at the gene ends were 5 bases for V and 4 bases for J; bases not matched to a gene: 2. This CDR3 has 15 residues. Germline loops: CDR1 MDHEN, CDR2 SYDVKM. The CDR3, as DNA: TGTGCCAGCAGTCAACTAGCGGGGGGCACCGGGGAGCTGTTTTTT. This codes for CASSQLAGGTGELFF.